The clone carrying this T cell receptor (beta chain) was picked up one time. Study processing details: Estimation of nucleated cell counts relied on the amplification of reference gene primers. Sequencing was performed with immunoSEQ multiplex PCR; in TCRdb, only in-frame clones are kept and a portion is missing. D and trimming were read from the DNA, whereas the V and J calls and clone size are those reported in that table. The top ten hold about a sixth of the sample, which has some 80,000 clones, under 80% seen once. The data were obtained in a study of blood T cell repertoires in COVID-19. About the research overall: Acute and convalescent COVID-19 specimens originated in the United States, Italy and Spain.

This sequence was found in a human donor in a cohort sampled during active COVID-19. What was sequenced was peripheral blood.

The CDR3 protein is CASSQGRAGNTIYF. The CDR3 DNA follows: TGCGCCAGCAGCCAAGGAAGAGCAGGAAACACCATATATTTT. This sequence joins TRBV4-1 and TRBJ1-3; D is unclear. The germline V gene has CDR1 MGHRA and CDR2 YSYEKL. V dropped 1 base and J dropped 4 bases, with 8 bases sitting between them. The CDR3 is made up of 14 amino acids.